This section outlines one T cell receptor (beta chain) sequence together with its context. As yet, its antigen is unknown. Time point reported: patch test 1, 2 weeks after DPC sensitization. Noted treatment: therapeutic diphenylcyclopropenone sensitization with weekly scalp DPC. Per the germline V gene, CDR1 is SGHRS and CDR2 is YFSETQ. The CDR3 has 16 residues. The J segment lost 4 bases and the V segment lost 4 bases, leaving 6 bases of the junction unmatched. The sample comes from a study of human T cells and chemical hapten exposure. Across the whole study: Patch tests of 0.01% DPC on the upper back were read at 6 days. A mostly female patient group had alopecia areata, totalis or universalis.

General study points: Expanded TCRs created a significantly greater count of big CDR3 similarity clusters than controls did. Donors were affected by alopecia, so their immune reaction might vary from that of healthy individuals.

In TCRdb, the RACE reads were re-called with MiXCR into one record per CDR3 protein. The table includes roughly 380,000 distinct CDR3 sequences, about 4.4% detected once. The chain joins TRBV5-1 to TRBJ2-3; 13 nucleotides match TRBD2. The TCR originated in a woman aged 45-65 years with alopecia areata. Some clones in this sample may be carry-over from other donors' samples. The specimen was whole blood, collected in connection with sensitization to the hapten diphenylcyclopropenone (DPC). The CDR3 reads CASSRLAGGFPDTQYF. Written as DNA, the CDR3 is TGCGCCAGCAGCCGACTAGCGGGGGGCTTCCCAGATACGCAGTATTTT.